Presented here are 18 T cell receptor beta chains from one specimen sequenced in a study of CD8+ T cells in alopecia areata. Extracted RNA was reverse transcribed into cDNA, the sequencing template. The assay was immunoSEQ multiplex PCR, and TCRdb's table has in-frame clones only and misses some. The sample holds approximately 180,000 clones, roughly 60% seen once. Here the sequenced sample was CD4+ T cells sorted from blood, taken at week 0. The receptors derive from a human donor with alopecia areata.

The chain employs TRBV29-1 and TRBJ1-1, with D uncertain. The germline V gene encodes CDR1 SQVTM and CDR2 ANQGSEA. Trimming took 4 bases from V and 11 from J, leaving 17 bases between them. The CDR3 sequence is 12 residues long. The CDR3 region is CSVVQLASRAFF. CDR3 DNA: TGCAGCGTTGTTCAGCTTGCGTCGAGGGCTTTCTTT.

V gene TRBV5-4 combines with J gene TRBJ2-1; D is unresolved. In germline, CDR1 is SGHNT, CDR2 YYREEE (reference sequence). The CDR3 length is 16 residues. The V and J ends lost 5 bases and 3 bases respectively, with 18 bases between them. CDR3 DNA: TGTGCCAGCAGTCCAGACCCCACCGCTATCTACAATGAGCAGTTCTTC. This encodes CASSPDPTAIYNEQFF.

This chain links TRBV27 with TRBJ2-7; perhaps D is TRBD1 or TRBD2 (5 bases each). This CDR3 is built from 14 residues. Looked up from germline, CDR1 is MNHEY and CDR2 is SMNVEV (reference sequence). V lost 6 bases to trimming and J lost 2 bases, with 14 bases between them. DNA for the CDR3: TGTGCCAGCAGCCCTCCGGGACGGACCTACGAGCAGTACTTC. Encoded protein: CASSPPGRTYEQYF.

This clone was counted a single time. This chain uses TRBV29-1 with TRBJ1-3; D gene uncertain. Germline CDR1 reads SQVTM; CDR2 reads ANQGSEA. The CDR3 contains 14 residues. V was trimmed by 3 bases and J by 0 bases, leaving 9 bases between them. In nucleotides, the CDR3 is TGCAGCGTTGACCGGAAACTCTCTGGAAACACCATATATTTT. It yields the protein CSVDRKLSGNTIYF.

In nucleotides, the CDR3 is TGTGCCAGCAGCCTGGGGCGACGGATGAACACCGGGGAGCTGTTTTTT. Translated: CASSLGRRMNTGELFF. The V call is TRBV5-4, the J call TRBJ2-2, with a tentative D call TRBD1 (5 bases). The CDR3 extends over 16 amino acids. Trimming stripped 4 bases from V and 1 base from J, with 14 bases between. Germline-derived CDR1 and CDR2 are SGHNT and YYREEE (reference sequence).

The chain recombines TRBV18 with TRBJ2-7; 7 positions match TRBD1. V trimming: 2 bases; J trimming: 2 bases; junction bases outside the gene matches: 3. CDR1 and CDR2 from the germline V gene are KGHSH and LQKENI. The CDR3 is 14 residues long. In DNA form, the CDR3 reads TGTGCCAGCTCACCAAGCCAGGGGGCCTACGAGCAGTACTTC. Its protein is CASSPSQGAYEQYF. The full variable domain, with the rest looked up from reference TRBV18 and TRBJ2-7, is NAGVMQNPRHLVRRRGQEARLRCSPMKGHSHVYWYRQLPEEGLKFMVYLQKENIIDESGMPKERFSAEFPKEGPSILRIQQVVRGDSAAYFCASSPSQGAYEQYFGPGTRLTVT.

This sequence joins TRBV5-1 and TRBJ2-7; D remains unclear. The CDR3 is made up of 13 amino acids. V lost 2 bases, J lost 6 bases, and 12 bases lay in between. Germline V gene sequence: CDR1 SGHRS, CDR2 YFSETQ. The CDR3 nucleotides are TGCGCCAGCAGCTTCGATGGGCCCGGCGAGCAGTACTTC. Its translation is CASSFDGPGEQYF.

In DNA, the CDR3 is TGCGCCAGCAGCTTGGTGACGACAGGGTCCGGCACAGATACGCAGTATTTT. Amino acid sequence: CASSLVTTGSGTDTQYF. The chain has TRBV5-1 and TRBJ2-3; 7 nucleotides agree with TRBD1. Germline V lookup: CDR1 SGHRS, CDR2 YFSETQ. Trimming took 0 bases from V and 1 from J; bases not matched to a gene: 8. The CDR3 consists of 17 residues. Using reference TRBV5-1 and TRBJ2-3 for the parts outside the CDR3, the full variable domain is KAGVTQTPRYLIKTRGQQVTLSCSPISGHRSVSWYQQTPGQGLQFLFEYFSETQRNKGNFPGRFSGRQFSNSRSEMNVSTLELGDSALYLCASSLVTTGSGTDTQYFGPGTRLTVL.

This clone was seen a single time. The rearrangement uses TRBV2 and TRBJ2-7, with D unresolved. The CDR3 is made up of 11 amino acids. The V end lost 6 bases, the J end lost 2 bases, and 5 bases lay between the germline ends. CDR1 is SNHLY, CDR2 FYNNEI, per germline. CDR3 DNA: TGTGCCAGCAGCCTGACCTACGAGCAGTACTTC. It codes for CASSLTYEQYF. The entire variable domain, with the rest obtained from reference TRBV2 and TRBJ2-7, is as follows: EPEVTQTPSHQVTQMGQEVILRCVPISNHLYFYWYRQILGQKVEFLVSFYNNEISEKSEIFDDQFSVERPDGSNFTLKIRSTKLEDSAMYFCASSLTYEQYFGPGTRLTVT.

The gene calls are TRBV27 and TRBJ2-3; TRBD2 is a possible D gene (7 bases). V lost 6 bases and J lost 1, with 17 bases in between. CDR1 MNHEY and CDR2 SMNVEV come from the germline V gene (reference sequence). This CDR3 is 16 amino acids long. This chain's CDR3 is CASRGLGAGGTDTQYF. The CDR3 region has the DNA TGTGCCAGCAGGGGGCTGGGGGCGGGGGGCACAGATACGCAGTATTTT.

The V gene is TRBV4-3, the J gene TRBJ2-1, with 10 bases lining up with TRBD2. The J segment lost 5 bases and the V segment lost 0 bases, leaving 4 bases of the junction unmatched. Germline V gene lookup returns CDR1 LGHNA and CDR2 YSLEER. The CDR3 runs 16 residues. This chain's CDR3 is CASSQEVLAGNNEQFF. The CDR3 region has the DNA TGCGCCAGCAGCCAAGAAGTACTAGCGGGGAACAATGAGCAGTTCTTC.

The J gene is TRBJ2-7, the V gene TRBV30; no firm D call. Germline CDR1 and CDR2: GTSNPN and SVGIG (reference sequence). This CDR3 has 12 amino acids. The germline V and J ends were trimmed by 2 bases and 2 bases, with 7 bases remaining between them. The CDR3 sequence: CAWSLTAYEQYF. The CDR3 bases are TGTGCCTGGAGTCTTACAGCCTACGAGCAGTACTTC.

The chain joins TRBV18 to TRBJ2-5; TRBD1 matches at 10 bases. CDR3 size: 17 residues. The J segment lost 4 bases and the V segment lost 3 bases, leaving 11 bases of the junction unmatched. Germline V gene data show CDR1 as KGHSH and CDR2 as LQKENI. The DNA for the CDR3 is TGTGCCAGCTCACCTCCACTCGGACAGGGGGTTGGAGAGACCCAGTACTTC. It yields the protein CASSPPLGQGVGETQYF.

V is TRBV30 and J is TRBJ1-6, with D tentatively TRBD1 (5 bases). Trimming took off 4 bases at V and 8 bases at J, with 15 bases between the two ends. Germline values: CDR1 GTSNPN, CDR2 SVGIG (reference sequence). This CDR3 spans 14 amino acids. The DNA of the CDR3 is TGTGCCTGGACCATCACAGGAGTGGATTCACCCCTCCACTTT. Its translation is CAWTITGVDSPLHF.

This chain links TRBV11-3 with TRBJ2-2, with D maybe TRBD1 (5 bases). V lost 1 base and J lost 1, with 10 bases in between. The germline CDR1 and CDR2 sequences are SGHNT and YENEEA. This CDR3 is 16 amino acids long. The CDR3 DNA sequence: TGTGCCAGCAGCTTAGTGGGGCGCAAGAACACCGGGGAGCTGTTTTTT. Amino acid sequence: CASSLVGRKNTGELFF.

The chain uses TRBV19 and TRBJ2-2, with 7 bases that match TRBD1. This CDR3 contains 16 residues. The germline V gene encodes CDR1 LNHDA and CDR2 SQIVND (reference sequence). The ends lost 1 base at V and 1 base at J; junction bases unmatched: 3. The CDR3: CASSIGQGVNTGELFF. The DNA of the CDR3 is TGTGCCAGTAGTATAGGACAGGGTGTGAACACCGGGGAGCTGTTTTTT. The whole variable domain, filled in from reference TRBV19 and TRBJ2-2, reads DGGITQSPKYLFRKEGQNVTLSCEQNLNHDAMYWYRQDPGQGLRLIYYSQIVNDFQKGDIAEGYSVSREKKESFPLTVTSAQKNPTAFYLCASSIGQGVNTGELFFGEGSRLTVL.

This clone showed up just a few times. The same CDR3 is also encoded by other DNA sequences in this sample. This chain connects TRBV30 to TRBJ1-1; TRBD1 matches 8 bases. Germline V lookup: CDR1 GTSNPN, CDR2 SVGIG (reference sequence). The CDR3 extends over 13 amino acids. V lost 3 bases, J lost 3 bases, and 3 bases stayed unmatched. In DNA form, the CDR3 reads TGTGCCTGGAGGGACAGGGCGGACACTGAAGCTTTCTTT. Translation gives CAWRDRADTEAFF.

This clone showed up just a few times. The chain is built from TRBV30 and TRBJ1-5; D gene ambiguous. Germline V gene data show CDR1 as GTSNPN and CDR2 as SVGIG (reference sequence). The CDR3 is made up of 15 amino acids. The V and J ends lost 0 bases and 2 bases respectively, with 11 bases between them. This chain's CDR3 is CAWSVRVAGNQPQHF. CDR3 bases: TGTGCCTGGAGTGTAAGAGTCGCGGGCAATCAGCCCCAGCATTTT.